This TCR beta chain was obtained from a study of cytomegalovirus exposure and HLA in healthy donors. Overall study findings and caveats: Across donors, presence/absence analyses took sequencing depth to be roughly uniform. A prior analysis recorded that most TCR beta V segments were productive about 87% or about 30% of the time. An analysis that came later showed most CMV-associated TCR beta chains appearing HLA-restricted. The classifier reportedly diagnosed cytomegalovirus status with high sensitivity and specificity.

This clone appeared once. The target antigen is unknown. In the PCR, 60 Vbeta and 13 Jbeta primers were used. Libraries were prepared by immunoSEQ multiplex PCR; TCRdb keeps only in-frame clonotypes and omits some of them. The data contain about 220,000 clones, 82% of them singletons. Germline values: CDR1 KGHSH, CDR2 LQKENI. The CDR3 is made up of 16 amino acids. V shed 5 bases, J shed 4 bases, and the junction held 8 bases outside the gene matches. Sequencing was done on a sample of PBMCs. The J gene is TRBJ1-1, the V gene TRBV18; 12 bases match TRBD1. The receptor comes from a middle-aged woman in good health and CMV-seropositive. CDR3 bases: TGTGCCAGCTCAGTCCCGGGACAGGGGGCGCCCACTGAAGCTTTCTTT. Translated: CASSVPGQGAPTEAFF.